The next 15 T cell receptor beta chains were all read from a single sample in a study of CD8 T cells in Susac syndrome. It was with random hexamers that 0.5 to 1 ug RNA was reverse transcribed. TCRdb re-called the immunoSEQ multiplex PCR reads through MiXCR, storing one row per CDR3 protein. The sample lists some 300,000 distinct CDR3 sequences; approximately 85% were seen once. Sequencing was done on a sample of CD8+ T cells from PBMCs. The origin of the receptors is a human donor with multiple sclerosis.

V is TRBV7-2 and J is TRBJ2-7; the D is unclear. CDR3 length equals 11 residues. V shed 8 bases and J shed 3 bases, with 8 bases lying between them. Germline assignment: CDR1 SGHTA and CDR2 FQGNSA. CDR3 loop: CASGQLYEQYF. In DNA form, the CDR3 reads TGTGCCAGCGGTCAACTCTACGAGCAGTACTTC.

Remarks on this clonotype: The junction departs from the called germline gene at one end, perhaps through a read error. The rearrangement joins TRBV30 to TRBJ1-5, with 7 bases that match TRBD1. The CDR3 sequence is 14 residues long. Germline CDR1 is GTSNPN and CDR2 is SVGIG (reference sequence). CDR3 sequence reads: CVWSVRQGSQPQHF. As DNA, the CDR3 is TGTGTCTGGAGTGTAAGACAGGGTAGCCAGCCCCAGCATTTT.

The chain has TRBV25-1 and TRBJ2-1, with D unresolved. CDR1 and CDR2 from the germline V gene are MGHDK and SYGVNS. The V end was cut by 8 bases, the J end by 1 base, with 15 bases between. There are 15 residues in the CDR3. CDR3 DNA sequence: TGTGCCAGCGGCCTTGGTGTCCTTTCCTACAATGAGCAGTTCTTC. Translated, it gives CASGLGVLSYNEQFF.

The CDR3 DNA reads as TGTGTTCCGGGGGTCGGCTATGGCTACACCTTC. It encodes CVPGVGYGYTF. The genes are TRBV2 and TRBJ1-2, with a tentative D call TRBD1 (5 bases). The CDR3 has 11 residues. CDR1 is SNHLY, CDR2 FYNNEI, per germline.

This sequence joins TRBV4-3 and TRBJ1-5; D call uncertain. This CDR3 is 14 amino acids long. CDR1 is LGHNA, CDR2 YSLEER, per germline. V shed 2 bases and J shed 5 bases, with 10 bases lying between them. This chain's CDR3 is CASSQWGGDQPQHF. For the CDR3, the DNA is TGCGCCAGCAGCCAATGGGGTGGGGATCAGCCCCAGCATTTT.

In this sample, this clonotype turned up once. The rearrangement joins TRBV28 to TRBJ2-3, with 10 bases matching TRBD2. This CDR3 is 15 amino acids long. The V segment lost 8 bases and the J segment 4 bases; nucleotides outside the gene matches: 9. CDR1 and CDR2 (germline): MDHEN, SYDVKM. The CDR3 protein is CASGSLAGSADTQYF. CDR3 coding DNA: TGTGCCAGCGGATCACTAGCGGGAAGCGCAGATACGCAGTATTTT. The variable domain in full, with the rest retrieved from reference TRBV28 and TRBJ2-3, is DVKVTQSSRYLVKRTGEKVFLECVQDMDHENMFWYRQDPGLGLRLIYFSYDVKMKEKGDIPEGYSVSREKKERFSLILESASTNQTSMYLCASGSLAGSADTQYFGPGTRLTVL.

The gene calls are TRBV19 and TRBJ1-4; a weak D match, TRBD1 (6 bases). Germline assignment: CDR1 LNHDA and CDR2 SQIVND (reference sequence). The CDR3 runs to 15 residues. V lost 3 bases and J 8 bases, leaving 16 bases between the germline ends. This chain's CDR3 is CASSIGTTTGEKLFF. In DNA, the CDR3 is TGTGCCAGTAGTATTGGGACAACTACAGGAGAAAAACTGTTTTTT.

The chain joins TRBV20-1 to TRBJ1-2, with D tentatively TRBD1 (5 bases). CDR3 length equals 14 residues. Germline CDR1 reads DFQATT; CDR2 reads SNEGSKA (reference sequence). Trimming pared 0 bases from V and 4 bases from J, leaving 12 bases between. As DNA, the CDR3 is TGCAGTGCTAGAGACTCAGGGTGGGGCTATGGCTACACCTTC. This gives the protein CSARDSGWGYGYTF.

The genes are TRBV7-2 and TRBJ1-2; tentatively, D is TRBD1 (5 bases). The CDR3 consists of 15 residues. Germline CDR1 reads SGHTA; CDR2 reads FQGNSA. V lost 2 bases, J lost 3 bases, and 13 bases lay in between. The CDR3 coding sequence is TGTGCCAGCAGCTTAACGGGGCAGGGTCACTATGGCTACACCTTC. The encoded protein is CASSLTGQGHYGYTF.

The V call is TRBV7-6, the J call TRBJ2-5; the D call may be TRBD1 or TRBD2 (5 bases each). V shed 5 bases and J shed 9 bases, with 13 bases lying between them. CDR3 size: 12 residues. The germline V gene has CDR1 SGHVS and CDR2 FNYEAQ. CDR3 region: CASSQLGVAQYF. CDR3 in DNA: TGTGCCAGCAGCCAACTAGGGGTAGCCCAGTACTTC.

The chain employs TRBV29-1 and TRBJ2-5; D gene unclear. The CDR3 extends over 12 amino acids. V lost 5 bases, J lost 4 bases, and 11 bases lay in between. Germline values: CDR1 SQVTM, CDR2 ANQGSEA. The CDR3 DNA is TGCAGCGTTTCCTTCCTGGGAGAGACCCAGTACTTC. Amino acids: CSVSFLGETQYF.

This clonotype was observed a single time. The chain carries TRBV27 and TRBJ1-5; tentatively, D is TRBD1 (5 bases). Germline V gene lookup returns CDR1 MNHEY and CDR2 SMNVEV (reference sequence). The CDR3 is 16 residues long. Trimming shortened V by 0 bases and J by 2 bases, and 11 bases separated the two germline ends. CDR3 nucleotides: TGTGCCAGCAGTTTATCGGCCCCGGGGGGCAATCAGCCCCAGCATTTT. This translates into CASSLSAPGGNQPQHF.

The V call is TRBV2, the J call TRBJ2-1; tentatively, D is TRBD1 (6 bases). This CDR3 has 14 amino acids. CDR1 and CDR2 from the germline V gene are SNHLY and FYNNEI. Trimming removed 11 bases at V and 6 bases at J, with 20 bases between. The DNA of the CDR3 is TGTGCCCGGCCAGGGGCGGATGCCCTCAATGAGCAGTTCTTC. As protein: CARPGADALNEQFF.

The rearrangement joins TRBV27 to TRBJ2-7, with 13 bases matching TRBD2. J gave up 4 bases and V 5 bases, and 5 bases lay outside the gene matches. The CDR3 has 15 residues. Germline loops: CDR1 MNHEY, CDR2 SMNVEV (reference sequence). DNA of the CDR3: TGTGCCAGCAGTCCTGGACTAGCGGGAGAATACGAGCAGTACTTC. The encoded protein is CASSPGLAGEYEQYF.

V gene TRBV7-8 combines with J gene TRBJ2-1; D call uncertain. V dropped 5 bases and J dropped 7 bases, with 15 bases sitting between them. This CDR3 spans 14 amino acids. Germline CDR1 reads SGHVS; CDR2 reads FQNEAQ. CDR3 amino acids: CASSRVPVENEQFF. The CDR3 DNA reads as TGTGCCAGCAGCCGCGTCCCGGTGGAGAATGAGCAGTTCTTC. The whole variable domain, remainder taken from reference TRBV7-8 and TRBJ2-1, is GAGVSQSPRYKVAKRGQDVALRCDPISGHVSLFWYQQALGQGPEFLTYFQNEAQLDKSGLPSDRFFAERPEGSVSTLKIQRTQQEDSAVYLCASSRVPVENEQFFGPGTRLTVL.